There are many counts of the clone carrying this T cell receptor (beta chain). Its antigen is still unknown. No treatment of any kind had been given to any patient before thyroid surgery. Per the original methods: A papillary thyroid cancer distant-metastasis classifier was built from CDR3 differences across clinicopathological groups. TCRdb re-called the PCR reads via MiXCR. It is TCRdb's table, rather than the study itself, that gives the V and J calls and clone size. Of 60,000 or so clones in the sample, roughly 4% are singletons; the top ten hold 20% to 25%. Germline V gene sequence: CDR1 SEHNR, CDR2 FQNEAQ (reference sequence). The CDR3 is 17 amino acids. V was trimmed by 9 bases and J by 4 bases, leaving 22 bases between them. These data originate in a study of metastatic and nonmetastatic thyroid tumors. About the research overall: Malignant and benign thyroid patients had repertoires compared in peripheral blood and tumor or nodule tissue.

Study-level points and caveats: Malignant tumors reportedly showed significantly higher TCR beta diversity than benign nodules in both blood and tumor.

The source is a female donor with papillary thyroid cancer or a benign thyroid nodule (not recorded which). Some clones in this sample may be carry-over from other donors' samples. Sample: blood. The gene calls are TRBV7-9 and TRBJ2-6; possible D gene TRBD1, 6 bases. This chain's CDR3 is CARGDTNTGQGANVLTF. The CDR3 nucleotides are TGTGCCAGGGGCGATACGAATACAGGGCAAGGGGCCAACGTCCTGACTTTC.